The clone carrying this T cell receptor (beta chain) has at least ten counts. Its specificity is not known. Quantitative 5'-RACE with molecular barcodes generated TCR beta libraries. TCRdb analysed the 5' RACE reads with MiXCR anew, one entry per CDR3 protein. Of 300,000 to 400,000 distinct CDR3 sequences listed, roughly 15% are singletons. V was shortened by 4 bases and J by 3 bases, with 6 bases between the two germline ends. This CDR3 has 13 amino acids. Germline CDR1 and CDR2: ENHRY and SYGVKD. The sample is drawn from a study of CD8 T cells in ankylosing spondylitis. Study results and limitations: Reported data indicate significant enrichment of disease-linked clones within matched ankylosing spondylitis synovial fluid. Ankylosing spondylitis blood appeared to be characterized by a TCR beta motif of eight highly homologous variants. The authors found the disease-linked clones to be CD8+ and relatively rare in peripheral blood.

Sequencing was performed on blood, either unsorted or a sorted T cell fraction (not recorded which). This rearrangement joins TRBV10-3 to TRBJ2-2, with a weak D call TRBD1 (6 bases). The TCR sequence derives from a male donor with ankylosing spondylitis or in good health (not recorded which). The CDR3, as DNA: TGTGCCATCAGTGGGACAGACACCGGGGAGCTGTTTTTT. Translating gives CAISGTDTGELFF.